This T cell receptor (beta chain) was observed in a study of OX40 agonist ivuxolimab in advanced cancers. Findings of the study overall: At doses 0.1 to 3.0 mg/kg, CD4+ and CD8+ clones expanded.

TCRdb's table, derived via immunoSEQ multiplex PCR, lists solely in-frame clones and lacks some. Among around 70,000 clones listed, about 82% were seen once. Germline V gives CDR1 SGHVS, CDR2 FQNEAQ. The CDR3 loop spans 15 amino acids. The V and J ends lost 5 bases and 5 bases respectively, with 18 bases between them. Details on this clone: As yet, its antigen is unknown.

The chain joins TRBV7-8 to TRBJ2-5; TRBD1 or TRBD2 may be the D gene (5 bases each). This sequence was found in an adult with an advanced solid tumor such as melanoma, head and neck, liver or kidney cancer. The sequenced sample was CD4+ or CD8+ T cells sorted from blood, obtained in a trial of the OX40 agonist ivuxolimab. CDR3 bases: TGTGCCAGCAGCGCAAGGGACGGCCTAAGGGAGACCCAGTACTTC. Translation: CASSARDGLRETQYF. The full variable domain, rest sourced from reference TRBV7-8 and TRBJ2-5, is GAGVSQSPRYKVAKRGQDVALRCDPISGHVSLFWYQQALGQGPEFLTYFQNEAQLDKSGLPSDRFFAERPEGSVSTLKIQRTQQEDSAVYLCASSARDGLRETQYFGPGTRLLVL.